Shown below are 30 T cell receptor beta chains from a single sample sequenced in a study of post-analysis software for immune sequencing data. Which antigens these TCRs recognize remains unknown. Study observations and caveats: About five TRBV segments were more frequent in patients than controls; TRBV5-6, TRBV5-1 and TRBV20-1 belonged to this group.

Prepared libraries of TCR beta cDNA carried unique molecular identifiers. TCRdb processed the PCR reads anew with MiXCR; each CDR3 protein has one entry. The profile shows 650,000 to 850,000 distinct CDR3 sequences, about 45% of them singletons. Material for sequencing was blood. Every receptor here comes from a girl under 18 with multiple sclerosis.

The chain couples TRBV3-1 to TRBJ1-6; D unresolved. The CDR3 is 12 amino acids. V was cut by 3 bases and J by 7 bases, with 4 bases left in between. CDR1 is LGHDT and CDR2 is YNNKEL in the germline V gene (reference sequence). The CDR3 nucleotides read TGTGCCAGCAGCCACATCAATTCACCCCTCCACTTT. Protein: CASSHINSPLHF.

This chain links TRBV11-1 with TRBJ1-1; tentative D call: TRBD1 (5 bases). This CDR3 comprises 17 residues. The V gene's germline CDR1 is SGHAT and CDR2 FQDESV (reference sequence). Trimming cost V 1 base and J 1 base, with 16 bases left between them. CDR3 residues: CASSLVVGHPTNTEAFF. In DNA, the CDR3 is TGTGCCAGCAGCTTAGTGGTCGGACATCCCACGAACACTGAAGCTTTCTTT.

V gene TRBV10-3 combines with J gene TRBJ2-7; 7 bases are a match to TRBD2. The V gene end was trimmed by 9 bases and the J gene end by 2 bases; junction bases not matched to a gene: 7. From germline, CDR1 is ENHRY and CDR2 SYGVKD. This CDR3 region has 13 residues. Here the CDR3 DNA reads TGTGCCATTCAGGGAGGGGATACCTACGAGCAGTACTTC. It is translated as CAIQGGDTYEQYF.

The chain combines TRBV10-3 with TRBJ2-3, with 10 bases fitting TRBD1. Germline-derived CDR1 and CDR2 are ENHRY and SYGVKD. The CDR3 is 15 residues long. The V segment lost 6 bases and the J segment 3 bases; nucleotides outside the gene matches: 6. CDR3 sequence reads: CAISDDRGPTDTQYF. CDR3 sequence (DNA): TGTGCCATCAGCGACGACAGGGGGCCAACAGATACGCAGTATTTT.

This clonotype was seen many times. The rearrangement links TRBV2 to TRBJ2-7; a possible D gene is TRBD1 (5 bases). The CDR3 is 12 amino acids. CDR1 is SNHLY and CDR2 is FYNNEI in the germline V gene. V lost 8 bases to trimming and J lost 2 bases, with 10 bases between them. The CDR3 nucleotides read TGTGCCAGCGGCGCAGGGCCCTACGAGCAGTACTTC. The encoded protein is CASGAGPYEQYF.

V usage is TRBV4-1 and J usage is TRBJ2-7; 12 nucleotides line up with TRBD2. Per germline, CDR1 MGHRA and CDR2 YSYEKL. The junction had 11 bases not matched to a gene; V was cut back by 2 bases and J by 3 bases. CDR3 length: 18 residues. Here the CDR3 reads CASSQQTLGLAGIYEQYF. The CDR3 DNA is TGCGCCAGCAGCCAACAAACCCTGGGACTAGCGGGTATCTACGAGCAGTACTTC.

The chain employs TRBV25-1 and TRBJ1-2; D not resolved. Germline lookup yields CDR1 MGHDK and CDR2 SYGVNS. The CDR3 length is 14 residues. V shed 4 bases and J shed 1 base, with 10 bases lying between them. CDR3 coding DNA: TGTGCCAGCAGTGGGGCCAGCGTTAACTATGGCTACACCTTC. Translated, it gives CASSGASVNYGYTF.

CDR3: CASSLGVQDRADEQYF. The CDR3 nucleotides are TGTGCCAGCAGCTTGGGCGTGCAGGACCGAGCAGACGAGCAGTACTTC. The chain joins TRBV5-6 to TRBJ2-7; no firm D call. CDR3 length equals 16 residues. Germline-derived CDR1 and CDR2 are SGHDT and YYEEEE. Deletions cut 0 bases from V and 5 bases from J, with 18 bases between. Full variable domain (missing parts from reference TRBV5-6 and TRBJ2-7): DAGVTQSPTHLIKTRGQQVTLRCSPKSGHDTVSWYQQALGQGPQFIFQYYEEEERQRGNFPDRFSGHQFPNYSSELNVNALLLGDSALYLCASSLGVQDRADEQYFGPGTRLTVT.

The J gene is TRBJ2-5, the V gene TRBV7-9, with TRBD1 matching over 9 bases. Germline V gene sequence: CDR1 SEHNR, CDR2 FQNEAQ (reference sequence). The CDR3 has 13 residues. The V gene end was trimmed by 6 bases and the J gene end by 11 bases; junction bases not matched to a gene: 10. CDR3: CASRDGTGQEQYF. DNA for the CDR3: TGTGCCAGCAGAGACGGGACAGGGCAAGAGCAGTACTTC.

The gene calls are TRBV9 and TRBJ2-4; 9 nucleotides agree with TRBD1. From germline, CDR1 is SGDLS and CDR2 YYNGEE. The CDR3 sequence is 16 residues long. Trimming took 4 bases from V and 3 from J; bases not matched to a gene: 8. This chain's CDR3 is CASSWGDRVGKNIQYF. The CDR3 DNA sequence: TGTGCCAGCAGCTGGGGGGACAGGGTTGGCAAAAACATTCAGTACTTC.

The V and J genes are TRBV29-1 and TRBJ1-2; 9 bases are a match to TRBD1. V lost 7 bases to trimming and J lost 8 bases; unmatched junction nucleotides: 17. The length of the CDR3 is 15 residues. Germline V lookup: CDR1 SQVTM, CDR2 ANQGSEA. The CDR3 DNA reads as TGCAGCGCCCGACCGGCCGGACAGGGGCTATCGGGCTACACCTTC. Its protein is CSARPAGQGLSGYTF.

V usage is TRBV4-2 and J usage is TRBJ2-4, with 13 bases lining up with TRBD2. Germline trimming cut 0 bases from V and 15 bases from J; bases unmatched to any gene: 11. CDR1 is LGHNA, CDR2 YNFKEQ, per germline. CDR3 length: 16 amino acids. CDR3 sequence: CASSQDWTSGRGERYF. In DNA form, the CDR3 reads TGTGCCAGCAGCCAAGACTGGACTAGCGGGAGAGGGGAGCGGTACTTC.

The V gene is TRBV12-3 or TRBV12-4, the J gene TRBJ1-2; D possibly corresponds to TRBD1 (6 bases). Trimming left V 2 bases short and J 5 bases short, with 15 bases between. The CDR3 totals 15 residues. The CDR3 reads CASSLMAGARYGYTF. The DNA for the CDR3 is TGTGCCAGCAGTTTAATGGCAGGGGCGAGATATGGCTACACCTTC.

The table lists this clonotype with many counts. The rearrangement joins TRBV7-8 to TRBJ2-3; D uncertain. The CDR3 runs to 13 residues. V gave up 5 bases and J gave up 7 bases, with 13 bases separating them. In germline, CDR1 is SGHVS, CDR2 FQNEAQ. This chain's CDR3 is CASSLSSSNTQYF. In DNA, the CDR3 is TGTGCCAGCAGCCTTAGTAGCTCCAATACGCAGTATTTT.

DNA of the CDR3: TGTGCCAGCAGCAGTAGCGGGAGGGCCGGGACCCAGTACTTC. Encoded protein: CASSSSGRAGTQYF. The chain employs TRBV9 and TRBJ2-5, with 11 bases matching TRBD2. The V gene end was trimmed by 4 bases and the J gene end by 7 bases; junction bases not matched to a gene: 6. The CDR3 has 14 residues. Germline V CDR1 and CDR2: SGDLS, YYNGEE.

The chain combines TRBV18 with TRBJ2-1, with TRBD2 matching over 9 bases. CDR1 is KGHSH and CDR2 is LQKENI in the germline V gene. With 3 bases clipped from V and 2 bases from J, the junction kept 5 bases outside the gene matches. This CDR3 spans 16 amino acids. Here the CDR3 reads CASSPPGTSPYNEQFF. The CDR3 nucleotides are TGTGCCAGCTCACCTCCCGGGACTAGCCCCTACAATGAGCAGTTCTTC.

This clonotype was seen only a few times. This chain links TRBV10-1 with TRBJ1-2; D gene uncertain. The CDR3 spans 13 residues. CDR1 and CDR2 (germline): WNHNN, SYGVQD (reference sequence). V dropped 2 bases and J dropped 4 bases, with 8 bases sitting between them. The CDR3 bases are TGCGCCAGCAGTGAGAATAGACCCTATGGCTACACCTTC. Translated: CASSENRPYGYTF.

The genes are TRBV6-2 or TRBV6-3 and TRBJ1-2; 8 bases map to TRBD1. The CDR3 is made up of 15 amino acids. The ends lost 5 bases at V and 4 bases at J; junction bases unmatched: 9. Germline V gene lookup returns CDR1 MNHEY and CDR2 SVGEGT. DNA of the CDR3: TGTGCCAGCAGTCGCGACAGGGGACCCCTCTATGGCTACACCTTC. It encodes CASSRDRGPLYGYTF.

The rearrangement links TRBV28 to TRBJ2-5; D is perhaps TRBD1 (5 bases). Trimming removed 6 bases from V and 11 bases from J, with 13 bases in between. The length of the CDR3 is 11 residues. Germline V lookup: CDR1 MDHEN, CDR2 SYDVKM. CDR3 DNA: TGTGCCAGCAGGGATCAGGGCGCGCAGTACTTC. Translating it yields CASRDQGAQYF.

A few counts support this clonotype. This chain connects TRBV6-2 or TRBV6-3 to TRBJ1-2; weak D call: TRBD1 (5 bases). Germline CDR1 is MNHEY and CDR2 is SVGEGT. V was clipped by 9 bases and J by 8 bases, with 28 bases between them. The CDR3 loop spans 16 amino acids. The CDR3 nucleotides are TGTGCCAGTTCGACAGACTTAACGAGGGTTTTTAACGGCTACACCTTC. Translation: CASSTDLTRVFNGYTF.

V and J are TRBV6-6 and TRBJ2-7, with TRBD1 matching over 12 bases. Germline V CDR1 and CDR2: MNHNY, SVGAGI (reference sequence). With 8 bases clipped from V and 4 bases from J, the junction kept 15 bases outside the gene matches. The CDR3 is 17 residues long. The CDR3 DNA sequence: TGTGCCAGCCGCCGCGGGACAGGGGGCGCAGGGCTATACGAGCAGTACTTC. Residues: CASRRGTGGAGLYEQYF.

The chain has TRBV7-9 and TRBJ2-3; 10 bases align to TRBD1. V was pared by 0 bases and J by 7 bases, with 4 bases of the junction left unmatched. The CDR3 runs 15 residues. Germline V gene data show CDR1 as SEHNR and CDR2 as FQNEAQ (reference sequence). The CDR3 protein is CASSLAGQGGHTQYF. The CDR3 nucleotides read TGTGCCAGCAGCTTAGCCGGACAGGGGGGACATACGCAGTATTTT.

The table lists this clonotype with a few counts. The rearrangement uses TRBV7-2 and TRBJ2-1; D is uncertain. The CDR3 totals 12 residues. From germline, CDR1 is SGHTA and CDR2 FQGNSA. Trimming left V 3 bases short and J 10 bases short, with 10 bases between. CDR3 coding DNA: TGTGCCAGCAGCTTCGACTGGCAGGAGCAGTTCTTC. It translates to CASSFDWQEQFF.

In its sample, this clonotype was seen many times. V and J are TRBV5-1 and TRBJ2-5; 10 bases are a match to TRBD2. The V gene's germline CDR1 is SGHRS and CDR2 YFSETQ. V shed 3 bases and J 5 bases; nucleotides not matched to a gene: 10. The CDR3 is 16 residues long. CDR3 in amino acids: CASSSLLAGEGETQYF. The CDR3 DNA reads TGCGCCAGCAGCTCCCTCCTAGCGGGAGAGGGCGAGACCCAGTACTTC.

The chain couples TRBV5-1 to TRBJ2-3; D perhaps matches TRBD2 (6 bases). Trimming cost V 0 bases and J 8 bases, with 19 bases left between them. The CDR3 is 16 amino acids. Germline assignment: CDR1 SGHRS and CDR2 YFSETQ. CDR3 bases: TGCGCCAGCAGCTTGGACGCGGGAACTGTGGCTGGTACGCAGTATTTT. This sequence encodes CASSLDAGTVAGTQYF.

Written as DNA, the CDR3 is TGCAGTGGTCTCACAGGGGATGGCTACACCTTC. Translating it yields CSGLTGDGYTF. The chain couples TRBV20-1 to TRBJ1-2; the match to TRBD1 covers 7 bases. J was trimmed by 6 bases and V by 7 bases; bases with no gene match: 5. In germline, CDR1 is DFQATT, CDR2 SNEGSKA (reference sequence). The CDR3 loop spans 11 amino acids.

CDR3 DNA sequence: TGCAGTGCTCCCCGGACTAGCCCCGTTGGAGAGCAGTACTTC. Protein: CSAPRTSPVGEQYF. The chain carries TRBV20-1 and TRBJ2-4; 8 positions match TRBD2. Germline V lookup: CDR1 DFQATT, CDR2 SNEGSKA (reference sequence). This CDR3 comprises 14 residues. The V and J ends lost 5 bases and 13 bases, in that order; junction bases with no gene match: 16.

J is TRBJ2-5 and V is TRBV7-3, with D perhaps matching TRBD1 (6 bases). This CDR3 is built from 13 residues. From germline, CDR1 is SGHTA and CDR2 FQGTGA. V lost 1 base and J 5 bases, leaving 8 bases between the germline ends. This CDR3 is CASSLKGEETQYF. CDR3 DNA: TGTGCCAGCAGCTTAAAGGGGGAGGAGACCCAGTACTTC.

As to this clonotype: An end of the junction does not agree with germline; a read error may underlie this. The CDR3 reads CASSDSMTPISGAIVLTF. The CDR3 coding sequence is TGTGCCAGCAGTGATTCTATGACACCAATCTCTGGGGCCATCGTCCTGACTTTC. V is TRBV25-1 and J is TRBJ2-6; perhaps TRBD1 as D (5 bases). Germline assignment: CDR1 MGHDK and CDR2 SYGVNS. This CDR3 spans 18 amino acids.

The CDR3 protein is CSVWTVEGINTEAFF. CDR3 DNA: TGCAGCGTTTGGACTGTCGAGGGGATAAACACTGAAGCTTTCTTT. The chain couples TRBV29-1 to TRBJ1-1; TRBD1 might be the D (5 bases). With 5 bases removed from V and 2 bases from J, the gap between germline ends came to 18 bases. This CDR3 region has 15 residues. Germline V gene data show CDR1 as SQVTM and CDR2 as ANQGSEA.